These 27 T cell receptor beta chains were sequenced from one sample in a study of blood T cell repertoires in COVID-19. TCRdb keeps only in-frame clones here, not all; method: immunoSEQ multiplex PCR. Here the sample spans around 100,000 clones, roughly nine tenths being singletons. The material sequenced was peripheral blood. The receptor set was obtained from a man aged 50-59 years with COVID-19, enrolled during active disease.

This chain uses TRBV2 with TRBJ2-7; D not certain. The CDR3 consists of 14 residues. Trimming removed 1 base at V and 3 bases at J, with 10 bases between. Germline CDR1 and CDR2: SNHLY and FYNNEI. CDR3: CASSEGQINYEQYF. CDR3 DNA sequence: TGTGCCAGCAGTGAAGGGCAGATCAACTACGAGCAGTACTTC.

The J gene is TRBJ2-6, the V gene TRBV6-6; a possible D gene is TRBD1 (6 bases). The CDR3 contains 17 residues. V lost 5 bases to trimming and J lost 1 base, with 15 bases between them. The V gene's germline CDR1 is MNHNY and CDR2 SVGAGI (reference sequence). CDR3 nucleotide sequence: TGTGCCAGCAGTCACGGGACACTCTGGTCTGGGGCCAACGTCCTGACTTTC. Encoded protein: CASSHGTLWSGANVLTF.

The chain recombines TRBV30 with TRBJ1-1, with a possible D match to TRBD1 (5 bases). Germline-derived CDR1 and CDR2 are GTSNPN and SVGIG (reference sequence). The CDR3 length is 12 residues. V was pared by 3 bases and J by 10 bases, with 15 bases between. CDR3 amino acids: CAWRPTGVRAFF. The CDR3 nucleotides read TGTGCCTGGAGACCCACGGGGGTCCGAGCTTTCTTT.

The chain has TRBV27 and TRBJ1-5; a possible D gene is TRBD1 (5 bases). The V end lost 2 bases, the J end lost 7 bases, and 15 bases lay between the germline ends. The CDR3 loop spans 15 amino acids. CDR1 is MNHEY, CDR2 SMNVEV, per germline (reference sequence). The CDR3 reads CASSLKGEVWQPQHF. CDR3 DNA sequence: TGTGCCAGCAGTTTAAAAGGGGAAGTATGGCAGCCCCAGCATTTT.

The rearrangement links TRBV7-8 to TRBJ2-7; 11 positions match TRBD2. From germline, CDR1 is SGHVS and CDR2 FQNEAQ. V shed 3 bases, J shed 0 bases, and the junction held 4 bases outside the gene matches. The CDR3 is made up of 16 amino acids. The CDR3 bases are TGTGCCAGCAGCTTCATAGCGGGGGGGCCCTCCTACGAGCAGTACTTC. This translates into CASSFIAGGPSYEQYF.

The chain combines TRBV27 with TRBJ2-7; possibly TRBD1 for D (6 bases). The CDR3 is 15 residues long. Trimming removed 0 bases from V and 5 bases from J, with 14 bases in between. Germline-derived CDR1 and CDR2 are MNHEY and SMNVEV (reference sequence). The DNA for the CDR3 is TGTGCCAGCAGTTTATCTCCCGGGACACCAAACGAGCAGTACTTC. Protein sequence: CASSLSPGTPNEQYF.

V and J are TRBV28 and TRBJ1-6, with D unresolved. The CDR3 covers 12 residues. V was cut by 5 bases and J by 10 bases, with 9 bases left in between. CDR1 is MDHEN, CDR2 SYDVKM, per germline. CDR3 sequence reads: CASSRGSSPLHF. CDR3 nucleotide sequence: TGTGCCAGCAGTAGAGGGAGCTCACCCCTCCACTTT.

This chain links TRBV9 with TRBJ2-7; D is possibly TRBD1 (6 bases). The V gene's germline CDR1 is SGDLS and CDR2 YYNGEE. There are 14 residues in the CDR3. V shed 0 bases and J shed 7 bases, with 14 bases lying between them. In DNA, the CDR3 is TGTGCCAGCAGCGTAGACAGGGCCTCGATAGAGCAGTACTTC. Its translation: CASSVDRASIEQYF.

This clone is a singleton in its sample. V and J are TRBV5-4 and TRBJ2-3; the match to TRBD2 covers 8 bases. The V gene end was trimmed by 4 bases and the J gene end by 0 bases; junction bases not matched to a gene: 4. This CDR3 has 15 amino acids. The germline gives CDR1 SGHNT, CDR2 YYREEE (reference sequence). In DNA form, the CDR3 reads TGTGCCAGCAGCCCCTTAGCGGGGAGCACAGATACGCAGTATTTT. It translates to CASSPLAGSTDTQYF.

This sequence joins TRBV6-2 or TRBV6-3 and TRBJ2-3; 8 nucleotides line up with TRBD2. Germline CDR1 reads MNHEY; CDR2 reads SVGEGT. This CDR3 spans 15 amino acids. Trimming removed 2 bases from V and 6 bases from J; junction bases left unmatched: 7. CDR3: CASSYRVSGADTQYF. The CDR3 DNA reads as TGTGCCAGCAGTTACCGCGTTAGCGGGGCGGATACGCAGTATTTT.

The V gene is TRBV5-4, the J gene TRBJ2-2; 12 nucleotides match TRBD2. Germline V gene sequence: CDR1 SGHNT, CDR2 YYREEE (reference sequence). The J segment lost 4 bases and the V segment lost 0 bases, leaving 1 base of the junction unmatched. The CDR3 has 16 residues. The CDR3 nucleotides are TGTGCCAGCAGCTTGGCTAGCGGGGGGGCCACCGGGGAGCTGTTTTTT. Its protein is CASSLASGGATGELFF.

This sequence joins TRBV29-1 and TRBJ2-3; 8 bases fit TRBD2. This CDR3 region has 13 residues. Germline assignment: CDR1 SQVTM and CDR2 ANQGSEA. V dropped 7 bases and J dropped 6; count of bases not matched to a gene: 9. CDR3 in DNA: TGCAGCGGTACCGGGACTAGTTCTGATACGCAGTATTTT. It specifies CSGTGTSSDTQYF.

This clone was seen just once. The chain has TRBV3-1 (or the pseudogene TRBV3-2) and TRBJ1-2; 9 bases match TRBD1. V was pared by 4 bases and J by 8 bases, with 8 bases of the junction left unmatched. The CDR3 covers 14 residues. Germline CDR1 and CDR2: LGHDT and YNNKEL (reference sequence). The DNA of the CDR3 is TGTGCCAGCAGCCTAATACAGGGGGCGTCAGGCTACACCTTC. Translation: CASSLIQGASGYTF.

This chain links TRBV15 with TRBJ2-5; a weak D match, TRBD2 (5 bases). The V gene's germline CDR1 is LNHNV and CDR2 YYDKDF (reference sequence). CDR3 size: 15 residues. V was trimmed by 5 bases and J by 5 bases, leaving 18 bases between them. DNA for the CDR3: TGTGCCACCAGCCCCGGACTCACCACCCAGGAGACCCAGTACTTC. Translation: CATSPGLTTQETQYF. Full variable domain (rest looked up from reference TRBV15 and TRBJ2-5): DAMVIQNPRYQVTQFGKPVTLSCSQTLNHNVMYWYQQKSSQAPKLLFHYYDKDFNNEADTPDNFQSRRPNTSFCFLDIRSPGLGDTAMYLCATSPGLTTQETQYFGPGTRLLVL.

The chain carries TRBV15 and TRBJ1-2; D perhaps matches TRBD1 (5 bases). The CDR3 sequence is 13 residues long. Germline loops: CDR1 LNHNV, CDR2 YYDKDF (reference sequence). V lost 6 bases and J 6 bases, leaving 14 bases between the germline ends. CDR3 in DNA: TGTGCCACCAGGCAGGGTGCGATTGATGGCTACACCTTC. Translation: CATRQGAIDGYTF.

The chain employs TRBV7-9 and TRBJ1-1, with D possibly matching TRBD1 (5 bases). The CDR3 extends over 18 amino acids. V lost 5 bases to trimming and J lost 3 bases, with 25 bases between them. Germline V lookup: CDR1 SEHNR, CDR2 FQNEAQ (reference sequence). The CDR3, as DNA: TGTGCCAGCAGCCCGAAAAGGGGCGTCGGGCGCAAGGACACTGAAGCTTTCTTT. Its translation is CASSPKRGVGRKDTEAFF.

V is TRBV6-4 and J is TRBJ1-2, with a possible D match to TRBD1 (6 bases). There are 14 residues in the CDR3. V was trimmed by 3 bases and J by 1 base, leaving 9 bases between them. Germline lookup yields CDR1 MRHNA and CDR2 SNTAGT. The CDR3 is CASSEGHFNYGYTF. CDR3 nucleotides: TGTGCCAGCAGTGAGGGACACTTTAACTATGGCTACACCTTC.

In its sample, this clone is medium-sized. The chain has TRBV6-5 and TRBJ1-2, with 10 bases matching TRBD1. Germline V lookup: CDR1 MNHEY, CDR2 SVGAGI. The CDR3 runs 15 residues. The junction had 6 bases not matched to a gene; V was cut back by 6 bases and J by 2 bases. The CDR3: CASRLGQGLNYGYTF. The CDR3 DNA sequence: TGTGCCAGCAGGCTGGGACAGGGGTTAAACTATGGCTACACCTTC.

The chain joins TRBV7-3 to TRBJ1-2; D not certain. From germline, CDR1 is SGHTA and CDR2 FQGTGA. V was cut by 4 bases and J by 4 bases, with 10 bases left in between. This CDR3 has 13 residues. The CDR3 region has the DNA TGTGCCAGCAGCTCGACGGGGAGCTATGGCTACACCTTC. It specifies CASSSTGSYGYTF.

The chain has TRBV12-3 or TRBV12-4 and TRBJ1-5, with D possibly TRBD1 on 5 matching bases. The CDR3 is 13 residues long. The V and J ends lost 8 bases and 6 bases respectively, with 14 bases between them. CDR3 coding DNA: TGTGCCAGCTGGCAGGGTGGTAGTCAGCCCCAGCATTTT. This translates into CASWQGGSQPQHF.

The rearrangement uses TRBV11-2 and TRBJ1-1, with D maybe TRBD1 (6 bases). Germline V gives CDR1 SGHAT, CDR2 FQNNGV. Trimming shortened V by 4 bases and J by 6 bases, and 15 bases separated the two germline ends. The CDR3 contains 14 residues. For the CDR3, the DNA is TGTGCCAGCAGCTCCTTACAGGGCGGGTCTGAAGCTTTCTTT. It encodes CASSSLQGGSEAFF.

This sequence joins TRBV5-1 and TRBJ2-1, with D unclear. This CDR3 contains 15 residues. Germline CDR1 and CDR2: SGHRS and YFSETQ. V shed 3 bases and J shed 3 bases, with 13 bases lying between them. The DNA of the CDR3 is TGCGCCAGCAGCTACAGTTTGGCAGACTACAATGAGCAGTTCTTC. It specifies CASSYSLADYNEQFF.

V usage is TRBV18 and J usage is TRBJ2-3, with D possibly TRBD2 on 6 matching bases. CDR1 is KGHSH and CDR2 is LQKENI in the germline V gene. The CDR3 sequence is 15 residues long. The V gene lost 3 bases and the J gene lost 0 bases, with 10 bases spanning the gap. The DNA of the CDR3 is TGTGCCAGCTCACCCGGAGGGAGGAGCACAGATACGCAGTATTTT. This encodes CASSPGGRSTDTQYF.

This chain connects TRBV7-3 to TRBJ2-7; TRBD2 matches 7 bases. The CDR3 has 16 amino acids. Germline trimming cut 0 bases from V and 3 bases from J; bases unmatched to any gene: 8. Germline V gives CDR1 SGHTA, CDR2 FQGTGA. DNA for the CDR3: TGTGCCAGCAGCTTAACCGGGGGGAGGAGCGGCTACGAGCAGTACTTC. It codes for CASSLTGGRSGYEQYF.

The V gene is TRBV3-1 (or the pseudogene TRBV3-2), the J gene TRBJ1-5; TRBD1 agrees at 7 bases. CDR1 and CDR2 (germline): LGHDT, YNNKEL (reference sequence). The V segment lost 6 bases and the J segment 0 bases; nucleotides outside the gene matches: 8. This CDR3 has 16 residues. CDR3 in DNA: TGTGCCAGCAGTCTCGGGACAGCTAATAGCAATCAGCCCCAGCATTTT. This encodes CASSLGTANSNQPQHF.

The V call is TRBV30, the J call TRBJ2-1, with 9 positions matching TRBD1. The V gene's germline CDR1 is GTSNPN and CDR2 SVGIG (reference sequence). The CDR3 is 11 amino acids. After removal of 6 bases from V and 16 bases from J, the junction contained 10 bases not matched to a gene. The CDR3 protein is CACKAGTGLFF. The CDR3 coding sequence is TGTGCCTGTAAGGCCGGGACAGGGTTATTCTTC.

The chain is built from TRBV7-2 and TRBJ2-1, with 8 bases aligning to TRBD1. The CDR3 is 18 residues long. Germline V gene lookup returns CDR1 SGHTA and CDR2 FQGNSA. V lost 2 bases to trimming and J lost 5 bases; unmatched junction nucleotides: 14. CDR3 bases: TGTGCCAGCAGCTTAAGGGTCGGACAGGGTCGAAAAAACAATGAGCAGTTCTTC. It is translated as CASSLRVGQGRKNNEQFF.